The text below deals with one T cell receptor (beta chain). The target antigen is unknown. The CDR3 spans 15 residues. The V gene end was trimmed by 6 bases and the J gene end by 2 bases; junction bases not matched to a gene: 7. The data originate from a study of T cell repertoires in cytomegalovirus infection. In the study overall: Epitope selection comprised recently identified HLA-C-restricted CMV epitopes and well-studied HLA-B-restricted CMV epitopes. Public TCR beta signature analysis indicated the presence of both CMV infection and matching HLA type. Study results and caveats: Identification of carriers of CMV plus the relevant HLA was performed using cumulative public TCR beta family frequency. The study found HLA-C-restricted CMV-specific TCR beta clonotypes dominating the ex vivo response.

One entry per CDR3 protein, called by TCRdb with MiXCR from the reads. Of some 920,000 distinct CDR3 sequences listed, roughly a third were seen once; the top ten hold around an eighth. The TCR comes from a human donor in good health (CMV status not recorded). Some clones in this sample may be carry-over from other donors' samples. The specimen was cultured CD8+ T cells from PBMCs, collected from culture after CMV antigen stimulation. The V and J genes are TRBV12-3 or TRBV12-4 and TRBJ1-2; TRBD1 matches at 9 bases. The CDR3 DNA follows: TGTGCCAGCAGACGCACGACAGGGGGGAACTATGGCTACACCTTC. Translated: CASRRTTGGNYGYTF.